The next 20 T cell receptor beta chains were all read from a single sample in a study of response to subunit inactivated influenza vaccine. TCRdb ran MiXCR on the RT-PCR reads and lists one entry per CDR3 protein. The repertoire includes about 620,000 distinct CDR3 sequences, approximately 10% of them detected once, and 8% to 13% sits in the top ten. The data also belong to a second study, concerning T cells expressing NK-cell markers. That paper notes: Synthesis of TCR beta cDNA relied on 5'RACE template switching carrying UMIs.

The sequencing here drew on PBMCs from blood, taken on the day of vaccination. These receptors came from a man in his fifties who received an inactivated influenza vaccine.

The rearrangement links TRBV7-3 to TRBJ1-1; D perhaps matches TRBD1 (6 bases). Germline lookup yields CDR1 SGHTA and CDR2 FQGTGA. The CDR3 runs 17 residues. V gave up 1 base and J gave up 0 bases, with 15 bases separating them. This CDR3 is CASSLKLDRIMNTEAFF. The CDR3 coding sequence is TGTGCCAGCAGCTTAAAACTCGACAGGATCATGAACACTGAAGCTTTCTTT.

This clonotype has only a few counts. This chain joins TRBV4-3 and TRBJ2-1, with 9 bases fitting TRBD2. The V gene end was trimmed by 1 base and the J gene end by 6 bases; junction bases not matched to a gene: 10. The CDR3 is 17 residues long. Germline V gene lookup returns CDR1 LGHNA and CDR2 YSLEER. Here the CDR3 reads CASSQGVFGLASNEQFF. The DNA for the CDR3 is TGCGCCAGCAGCCAAGGAGTTTTCGGACTAGCGAGCAATGAGCAGTTCTTC.

The V call is TRBV4-1, the J call TRBJ2-5, with D tentatively TRBD2 (6 bases). The CDR3 sequence is 16 residues long. CDR1 and CDR2 (germline): MGHRA, YSYEKL. With 1 base removed from V and 0 bases from J, the gap between germline ends came to 12 bases. CDR3 nucleotide sequence: TGCGCCAGCAGCCAAGGGCGGGGCCTGTACCAAGAGACCCAGTACTTC. It translates to CASSQGRGLYQETQYF.

The chain joins TRBV10-3 to TRBJ1-6; maybe TRBD1 (6 bases). V dropped 6 bases and J dropped 8 bases, with 11 bases sitting between them. The V gene's germline CDR1 is ENHRY and CDR2 SYGVKD. CDR3 size: 13 residues. CDR3 sequence (DNA): TGTGCCATCAGAGGGGACATCTATTCACCCCTCCACTTT. It translates to CAIRGDIYSPLHF.

This clonotype turned up a few times. This chain joins TRBV30 and TRBJ2-7, with D perhaps TRBD1 (6 bases). CDR1 is GTSNPN and CDR2 is SVGIG in the germline V gene (reference sequence). The V end was cut by 0 bases, the J end by 1 base, with 16 bases between. CDR3 length: 16 residues. The CDR3 nucleotides are TGTGCCTGGAGTGTAAGGGGGACCCTCAGTTCCTACGAGCAGTACTTC. Translation: CAWSVRGTLSSYEQYF.

This clonotype was picked up a small number of times. For the CDR3, the DNA is TGTGCCAGCAGCGCCGGACAGGGAGGGCCAGATACGCAGTATTTT. It translates to CASSAGQGGPDTQYF. This chain links TRBV7-9 with TRBJ2-3, with D perhaps matching TRBD1 (8 bases). V was cut by 5 bases and J by 4 bases, with 16 bases left in between. Germline V gene sequence: CDR1 SEHNR, CDR2 FQNEAQ (reference sequence). CDR3 length equals 15 residues.

This clonotype was detected many times. The chain links TRBV28 to TRBJ2-3; D is undetermined. This CDR3 region has 12 residues. V gave up 5 bases and J gave up 11 bases, with 14 bases separating them. CDR1 and CDR2 from the germline V gene are MDHEN and SYDVKM. The CDR3 spells CASSPATLRQYF. CDR3 in DNA: TGTGCCAGCAGTCCAGCGACCCTCCGGCAGTATTTT.

The chain joins TRBV28 to TRBJ2-5; D gene uncertain. This CDR3 has 14 amino acids. The germline gives CDR1 MDHEN, CDR2 SYDVKM. V was shortened by 1 base and J by 1 base, with 7 bases between the two germline ends. The CDR3 coding sequence is TGTGCCAGCAGTTTATCTGCGGCCCAAGAGACCCAGTACTTC. Its translation is CASSLSAAQETQYF.

This clonotype appeared a few times. This chain connects TRBV3-1 to TRBJ2-2; D gene uncertain. The length of the CDR3 is 14 residues. Trimming took 6 bases from V and 3 from J, leaving 11 bases between them. Germline assignment: CDR1 LGHDT and CDR2 YNNKEL (reference sequence). CDR3 nucleotides: TGTGCCAGCAGAAGAGACCTCGACACCGGGGAGCTGTTTTTT. Protein sequence: CASRRDLDTGELFF.

This clonotype was picked up a small number of times. The chain employs TRBV29-1 and TRBJ2-5, with TRBD1 matching 9 bases. The CDR3 totals 14 residues. Trimming at V came to 3 bases and at J to 7 bases, leaving 9 bases not matched to a gene. CDR1 is SQVTM and CDR2 is ANQGSEA in the germline V gene. In DNA form, the CDR3 reads TGCAGCGTTGAGGGACAGGGAAGTTTTGGGACCCAGTACTTC. It encodes CSVEGQGSFGTQYF. The entire variable domain, with the rest obtained from reference TRBV29-1 and TRBJ2-5, is as follows: SAVISQKPSRDICQRGTSLTIQCQVDSQVTMMFWYRQQPGQSLTLIATANQGSEATYESGFVIDKFPISRPNLTFSTLTVSNMSPEDSSIYLCSVEGQGSFGTQYFGPGTRLLVL.

This clonotype was detected only a few times. The chain recombines TRBV12-3 or TRBV12-4 with TRBJ2-1; 13 bases fit TRBD2. CDR3 length equals 14 residues. After removal of 6 bases from V and 12 bases from J, the junction contained 8 bases not matched to a gene. The CDR3 is CASSHGLAGVSQFF. CDR3 coding DNA: TGTGCCAGCAGCCACGGACTAGCGGGAGTCTCGCAGTTCTTC.

V usage is TRBV29-1 and J usage is TRBJ2-3; no clear D. This CDR3 contains 14 residues. V lost 4 bases and J 8 bases, leaving 19 bases between the germline ends. The germline CDR1 and CDR2 sequences are SQVTM and ANQGSEA. CDR3 loop: CSVASDGLGVTQYF. Written as DNA, the CDR3 is TGCAGCGTTGCCTCGGACGGCCTGGGCGTTACGCAGTATTTT.

This clonotype was recorded at least ten times. The genes are TRBV27 and TRBJ1-2; D is uncertain. From germline, CDR1 is MNHEY and CDR2 SMNVEV (reference sequence). The CDR3 sequence is 13 residues long. V was cut by 3 bases and J by 7 bases, with 12 bases left in between. The chain's CDR3 is CASSLSGGGGYTF. The DNA for the CDR3 is TGTGCCAGCAGTTTGAGTGGCGGTGGTGGCTACACCTTC.

This clonotype came up a few times. Here the CDR3 reads CASSSTVGPRGNIQYF. The CDR3 DNA follows: TGTGCCAGCAGCTCAACGGTTGGGCCCCGGGGGAACATTCAGTACTTC. This sequence joins TRBV11-2 and TRBJ2-4; D is possibly TRBD2 (6 bases). Germline values: CDR1 SGHAT, CDR2 FQNNGV. The CDR3 has 16 residues. Trimming removed 4 bases from V and 7 bases from J, with 20 bases in between. The complete variable domain, with remaining parts taken from reference TRBV11-2 and TRBJ2-4, reads EAGVAQSPRYKIIEKRQSVAFWCNPISGHATLYWYQQILGQGPKLLIQFQNNGVVDDSQLPKDRFSAERLKGVDSTLKIQPAKLEDSAVYLCASSSTVGPRGNIQYFGAGTRLSVL.

Only a few counts were recorded for this clonotype. V usage is TRBV5-1 and J usage is TRBJ2-5, with D possibly matching TRBD2 (6 bases). Deletions cut 5 bases from V and 4 bases from J, with 15 bases between. Germline CDR1 SGHRS, CDR2 YFSETQ. This CDR3 has 14 amino acids. The CDR3 loop reads CASSTWGEVETQYF. As DNA, the CDR3 is TGCGCCAGCAGTACGTGGGGGGAAGTAGAGACCCAGTACTTC.

The chain uses TRBV20-1 and TRBJ2-2, with a tentative D call TRBD2 (6 bases). CDR1 is DFQATT and CDR2 is SNEGSKA in the germline V gene (reference sequence). The CDR3 has 16 amino acids. The V and J ends lost 5 bases and 4 bases respectively, with 20 bases between them. CDR3 nucleotides: TGCAGTGCTTCCCCCGGCGCGGGACCATCCACCGGGGAGCTGTTTTTT. Translating gives CSASPGAGPSTGELFF.

The gene calls are TRBV19 and TRBJ2-3; no clear D. Trimming took 1 base from V and 0 from J, leaving 2 bases between them. CDR3 length: 13 residues. Germline-derived CDR1 and CDR2 are LNHDA and SQIVND (reference sequence). CDR3 DNA: TGTGCCAGTAGTATAGCCAGCACAGATACGCAGTATTTT. It specifies CASSIASTDTQYF.

The rearrangement uses TRBV3-1 and TRBJ2-2; D possibly matches TRBD1 or TRBD2 (7 bases each). This CDR3 is 16 amino acids long. Germline CDR1 reads LGHDT; CDR2 reads YNNKEL (reference sequence). V was trimmed by 6 bases and J by 3 bases, leaving 17 bases between them. The CDR3 DNA sequence: TGTGCCAGCAGTACATGGGGGGGACAGTACACCGGGGAGCTGTTTTTT. Translation gives CASSTWGGQYTGELFF.

The rearrangement uses TRBV29-1 and TRBJ1-1, with D perhaps TRBD1 (6 bases). Trimming pared 6 bases from V and 2 bases from J, leaving 13 bases between. The CDR3 extends over 13 amino acids. Looked up from germline, CDR1 is SQVTM and CDR2 is ANQGSEA. The CDR3: CSVKTGPNTEAFF. DNA for the CDR3: TGCAGCGTAAAAACAGGGCCTAACACTGAAGCTTTCTTT. The complete variable domain, with remaining parts taken from reference TRBV29-1 and TRBJ1-1, reads SAVISQKPSRDICQRGTSLTIQCQVDSQVTMMFWYRQQPGQSLTLIATANQGSEATYESGFVIDKFPISRPNLTFSTLTVSNMSPEDSSIYLCSVKTGPNTEAFFGQGTRLTVV.

This clonotype was seen a few times. The chain links TRBV20-1 to TRBJ2-7, with TRBD1 matching over 9 bases. This CDR3 is built from 16 residues. Germline V lookup: CDR1 DFQATT, CDR2 SNEGSKA (reference sequence). V lost 0 bases and J lost 0; bases outside the gene matches: 6. The DNA of the CDR3 is TGCAGTGCTAGAGATCTGGGACAGGGCTACTCCTACGAGCAGTACTTC. This sequence encodes CSARDLGQGYSYEQYF.